Below, 14 T cell receptor beta chains from the same sample are listed, as sequenced in a study of T-cell reconstitution after alpha-beta-depleted transplantation in children. The library targeted TCRbeta and was prepared with unique molecular identifiers. TCRdb reanalysed the PCR reads using MiXCR and keeps one entry per CDR3 protein. The table has around 180,000 distinct CDR3 sequences, around 10% seen once. The material was PBMCs, obtained before TCRalphabeta/CD19-depleted stem cell transplant. The receptors shown here come from a boy younger than 10 with acute myeloid leukemia, due to receive a stem cell transplant.

As regards this clonotype: This sequence may be a read error, since a much larger clone differs from it by one base. This chain joins TRBV21-1 and TRBJ2-3. TRBV21-1 is termed a pseudogene. The CDR3 spans 12 residues. CDR3 sequence: CASIKVPASQYF. The CDR3 bases are TGTGCCAGCATCAAGGTACCGGCATCGCAGTATTTT.

At least ten counts were recorded for this clonotype. The V and J genes are TRBV3-1 and TRBJ2-3; D remains unclear. Germline V gives CDR1 LGHDT, CDR2 YNNKEL (reference sequence). The CDR3 runs 17 residues. Deletions cut 11 bases from V and 1 base from J, with 25 bases between. For the CDR3, the DNA is TGTGCCTCCTGCCAAGATCGGAGCTCAAGTGGCACAGATACGCAGTATTTT. Translated, it gives CASCQDRSSSGTDTQYF.

In its sample, this clonotype was seen many times. The chain links TRBV12-3 or TRBV12-4 to TRBJ1-4, with 8 bases identical to TRBD1. V was clipped by 6 bases and J by 8 bases; unmatched bases: 5. This CDR3 has 13 residues. The CDR3: CASRPTGEEKLFF. CDR3 in DNA: TGTGCCAGCAGGCCGACAGGGGAGGAAAAACTGTTTTTT.

This clonotype was observed at least ten times. The chain recombines TRBV5-1 with TRBJ2-3; 13 bases match TRBD2. J was trimmed by 4 bases and V by 0 bases; bases with no gene match: 5. This CDR3 contains 17 residues. Germline loops: CDR1 SGHRS, CDR2 YFSETQ. CDR3 bases: TGCGCCAGCAGCTTGGGCCCAGGACTAGCGGGAGCAGATACGCAGTATTTT. Protein sequence: CASSLGPGLAGADTQYF.

This clonotype was recorded many times. V usage is TRBV20-1 and J usage is TRBJ2-1, with TRBD2 matching over 10 bases. V lost 3 bases, J lost 7 bases, and 3 bases stayed unmatched. The CDR3 spans 13 residues. CDR1 and CDR2 (germline): DFQATT, SNEGSKA (reference sequence). CDR3 residues: CSASTSGDNEQFF. CDR3 DNA sequence: TGCAGTGCTAGTACTAGCGGGGATAATGAGCAGTTCTTC.

This clonotype was observed at least ten times. This chain joins TRBV5-1 and TRBJ2-2; D is perhaps TRBD1 (6 bases). Trimming cost V 3 bases and J 3 bases, with 9 bases left between them. The CDR3 length is 14 residues. The germline CDR1 and CDR2 sequences are SGHRS and YFSETQ. The chain's CDR3 is CASSWGQDTGELFF. The CDR3, as DNA: TGCGCCAGCAGCTGGGGGCAGGACACCGGGGAGCTGTTTTTT.

On this clonotype: This sequence may be a read error, since a much larger clone differs from it by one base. This rearrangement joins TRBV2 to TRBJ2-3; D not certain. Germline assignment: CDR1 SNHLY and CDR2 FYNNEI. CDR3 length: 13 amino acids. The DNA for the CDR3 is TGTGCCAGCAGTCGTGACCCCACAGATACGCAGTCTTTT. Protein sequence: CASSRDPTDTQSF. Full variable domain (remainder filled in from reference TRBV2 and TRBJ2-3): EPEVTQTPSHQVTQMGQEVILRCVPISNHLYFYWYRQILGQKVEFLVSFYNNEISEKSEIFDDQFSVERPDGSNFTLKIRSTKLEDSAMYFCASSRDPTDTQSFGPGTRLTVL.

This clonotype was picked up many times. This chain joins TRBV27 and TRBJ2-7; D gene uncertain. The length of the CDR3 is 15 residues. Trimming removed 6 bases at V and 5 bases at J, with 20 bases between. The germline CDR1 and CDR2 sequences are MNHEY and SMNVEV (reference sequence). CDR3 sequence (DNA): TGTGCCAGCAGCCCCCGCCCCCTTCTCGGTCACGAGCAGTACTTC. Its protein product is CASSPRPLLGHEQYF.

This clonotype was seen ten or more times. This chain links TRBV4-1 with TRBJ2-3, with TRBD2 matching over 11 bases. Losses at the gene ends were 1 base for V and 1 base for J; bases not matched to a gene: 7. Per the germline V gene, CDR1 is MGHRA and CDR2 is YSYEKL. CDR3 length: 18 amino acids. The CDR3 loop reads CASSQGASGGQGTDTQYF. The CDR3 bases are TGCGCCAGCAGCCAAGGGGCTAGCGGGGGGCAAGGCACAGATACGCAGTATTTT.

In the case of this clonotype: Just one base apart from a much larger clone, this may be a read error. The gene calls are TRBV4-1 and TRBJ1-1; D is perhaps TRBD1 (6 bases). V was cut by 7 bases and J by 8 bases, with 20 bases left in between. The CDR3 covers 14 residues. Germline V gene sequence: CDR1 MGHRA, CDR2 YSYEKL. Here the CDR3 reads CASKNPGDGEEAFF. The CDR3 coding sequence is TGCGCCAGCAAAAATCCAGGGGACGGGGAAGAAGCTTTCTTT.

This clonotype was recorded at least ten times. This chain connects TRBV6-1 to TRBJ1-6; D remains ambiguous. With 0 bases removed from V and 4 bases from J, the gap between germline ends came to 10 bases. This CDR3 comprises 16 residues. CDR1 is MNHNS, CDR2 SASEGT, per germline. In DNA, the CDR3 is TGTGCCAGCAGTGAAGCTCGCGCGGATTATAATTCACCCCTCCACTTT. It is translated as CASSEARADYNSPLHF.

To note about this clonotype: This sequence may be a read error, since a much larger clone differs from it by one base. This sequence joins TRBV7-9 and TRBJ2-1; D could derive from TRBD1 or TRBD2 (5 bases each). The CDR3 extends over 17 amino acids. The V gene's germline CDR1 is SEHNR and CDR2 FQNEAQ (reference sequence). CDR3 DNA: TGTGCCAGCAGCTCCAAACCTGGTGGGGGACGTTACAATGAGCAGTCCTTC. This codes for CASSSKPGGGRYNEQSF. Full variable domain (missing parts from reference TRBV7-9 and TRBJ2-1): DTGVSQNPRHKITKRGQNVTFRCDPISEHNRLYWYRQTLGQGPEFLTYFQNEAQLEKSRLLSDRFSAERPKGSFSTLEIQRTEQGDSAMYLCASSSKPGGGRYNEQSFGPGTRLTVL.

This clonotype was seen repeatedly, ten times or more. The V and J genes are TRBV12-3 or TRBV12-4 and TRBJ2-1; 7 bases are a match to TRBD2. The V segment lost 3 bases and the J segment 7 bases; nucleotides outside the gene matches: 9. The CDR3 has 15 amino acids. CDR3 in amino acids: CASSFRAGVTNEQFF. The CDR3 DNA is TGTGCCAGCAGTTTTCGCGCGGGAGTGACAAATGAGCAGTTCTTC.

This chain uses TRBV10-2 with TRBJ2-5; D remains unclear. Germline CDR1 and CDR2: WSHSY and SAAADI. This CDR3 has 12 residues. V lost 4 bases to trimming and J lost 5 bases, with 8 bases between them. In DNA, the CDR3 is TGCGCCAGCAGTGGGATGCCGGAGACCCAGTACTTC. This encodes CASSGMPETQYF.